A single sample is the source of the 21 T cell receptor beta chains below, sequenced in a study of cytomegalovirus exposure and HLA in healthy donors. The assay was immunoSEQ multiplex PCR, and TCRdb's table has in-frame clones only and misses some. The sample gives about 67,000 clones, roughly 94% of which show up once; about 0.6% is in the top ten. The specimen was PBMCs. The receptors shown here come from a woman in her late teens or twenties in good health and CMV-seronegative.

The chain employs TRBV5-6 and TRBJ2-1, with D possibly matching TRBD1 (6 bases). The CDR3 consists of 13 residues. V gave up 1 base and J gave up 6 bases, with 8 bases separating them. Germline CDR1 is SGHDT and CDR2 is YYEEEE. The CDR3 reads CASSLRGTNEQFF. For the CDR3, the DNA is TGTGCCAGCAGCTTGAGGGGGACCAATGAGCAGTTCTTC.

The rearrangement joins TRBV28 to TRBJ1-2; D not resolved. Between the trimmed V and J ends, which lost 2 bases and 3 bases, there was a span of 10 bases. The CDR3 runs to 14 residues. Germline V gene lookup returns CDR1 MDHEN and CDR2 SYDVKM. This CDR3 is CASSLALGDYGYTF. In DNA, the CDR3 is TGTGCCAGCAGTTTAGCCCTGGGAGACTATGGCTACACCTTC.

The rearrangement joins TRBV21-1 to TRBJ1-2; the D call TRBD1 from the table was never checked on the DNA. TRBV21-1 constitutes a pseudogene. This CDR3 is 13 amino acids long. The CDR3 sequence is CASSLTGGCGYTF. CDR3 nucleotides: TGTGCCAGCAGTCTTACAGGGGGCTGTGGCTACACCTTC.

The chain combines TRBV9 with TRBJ2-6, with 11 bases matching TRBD2. Germline CDR1 SGDLS, CDR2 YYNGEE. Losses at the gene ends were 4 bases for V and 0 bases for J; bases not matched to a gene: 12. The CDR3 is 20 amino acids. The CDR3 DNA sequence: TGTGCCAGCAGCCAAGGCCCGACTAGCGGGGTGAGCTCTGGGGCCAACGTCCTGACTTTC. It codes for CASSQGPTSGVSSGANVLTF.

The V call is TRBV7-2, the J call TRBJ1-5; D is possibly TRBD1 (6 bases). The CDR3 is made up of 15 amino acids. Trimming pared 2 bases from V and 6 bases from J, leaving 14 bases between. CDR1 SGHTA and CDR2 FQGNSA come from the germline V gene. The CDR3 DNA reads TGTGCCAGCAGCTTAAGTCTGGGGGCCGCTCAGCCCCAGCATTTT. Amino acids: CASSLSLGAAQPQHF.

The count of this clone is one. The genes are TRBV11-3 and TRBJ2-5; D is undetermined. The CDR3 covers 13 residues. V lost 5 bases and J lost 2, with 9 bases in between. Germline CDR1 and CDR2: SGHNT and YENEEA. The CDR3 DNA reads as TGTGCCAGCAGCCCTAACCCTCAAGAGACCCAGTACTTC. Translated: CASSPNPQETQYF.

The chain couples TRBV5-1 to TRBJ1-6, with D perhaps matching TRBD1 (6 bases). V lost 0 bases to trimming and J lost 6 bases, with 13 bases between them. The CDR3 covers 16 residues. Germline loops: CDR1 SGHRS, CDR2 YFSETQ. The CDR3 DNA reads TGCGCCAGCAGCTTGGAAGGGGGTGTGAGTAATTCACCCCTCCACTTT. Translated, it gives CASSLEGGVSNSPLHF.

The CDR3 DNA reads TGTGCCAGCAGCTTGGAAGCCGGCTATGGCTACACCTTC. This gives the protein CASSLEAGYGYTF. The chain recombines TRBV5-6 with TRBJ1-2; no definite D call. The CDR3 consists of 13 residues. Trimming stripped 0 bases from V and 4 bases from J, with 7 bases between. Germline V gene data show CDR1 as SGHDT and CDR2 as YYEEEE.

This clone was seen once. The chain couples TRBV11-2 to TRBJ1-1; 9 nucleotides align to TRBD1. The CDR3 contains 14 residues. Germline V gene sequence: CDR1 SGHAT, CDR2 FQNNGV. With V trimmed by 5 bases and J by 7 bases, 8 bases remained unmatched. Here the CDR3 DNA reads TGTGCCAGCAGCCCTTTCACAGGGGGCGGTGAAGCTTTCTTT. Amino acids: CASSPFTGGGEAFF.

The chain has TRBV28 and TRBJ2-2; D gene ambiguous. Trimming left V 3 bases short and J 2 bases short, with 13 bases between. Germline V gene lookup returns CDR1 MDHEN and CDR2 SYDVKM. The CDR3 loop spans 16 amino acids. The CDR3 nucleotides read TGTGCCAGCAGTTTCATGGGCCCCCCAAACACCGGGGAGCTGTTTTTT. Protein: CASSFMGPPNTGELFF.

The gene calls are TRBV18 and TRBJ1-6, with D possibly TRBD1 on 5 matching bases. The V and J ends lost 3 bases and 6 bases respectively, with 15 bases between them. There are 16 residues in the CDR3. The germline CDR1 and CDR2 sequences are KGHSH and LQKENI. CDR3 DNA sequence: TGTGCCAGCTCACCGAACAGAAGGGGCATTAATTCACCCCTCCACTTT. Protein sequence: CASSPNRRGINSPLHF.

This clone was counted between two and nine times. The V call is TRBV30, the J call TRBJ1-1; TRBD1 matches 9 bases. This CDR3 contains 13 residues. The trim removed 2 bases at V and 10 bases at J, leaving 8 bases unmatched. Germline assignment: CDR1 GTSNPN and CDR2 SVGIG (reference sequence). The CDR3 DNA reads as TGTGCCTGGAGTTCACAGGGGGCTGCCAGAGCTTTCTTT. Its protein product is CAWSSQGAARAFF.

V usage is TRBV4-3 and J usage is TRBJ2-5; 9 bases align to TRBD2. The CDR3 covers 16 residues. The V and J ends lost 0 bases and 9 bases, in that order; junction bases with no gene match: 11. Looked up from germline, CDR1 is LGHNA and CDR2 is YSLEER. The CDR3 coding sequence is TGCGCCAGCAGCCAAGATAGGGCGGGGGGGCTTCGGGCCCAGTACTTC. Translation: CASSQDRAGGLRAQYF.

The chain employs TRBV9 and TRBJ1-4; 11 bases line up with TRBD1. V lost 0 bases, J lost 8 bases, and 3 bases stayed unmatched. Germline V gene sequence: CDR1 SGDLS, CDR2 YYNGEE. This CDR3 is built from 15 residues. CDR3 DNA sequence: TGTGCCAGCAGCGTAGAGGGACAGGGGGAAGAAAAACTGTTTTTT. It translates to CASSVEGQGEEKLFF.

The rearrangement joins TRBV9 to TRBJ2-3; 8 nucleotides line up with TRBD2. V shed 0 bases, J shed 2 bases, and the junction held 5 bases outside the gene matches. CDR3 length: 16 residues. Germline values: CDR1 SGDLS, CDR2 YYNGEE. CDR3 DNA sequence: TGTGCCAGCAGCGTAGCGTCGGGGGGGCTCACAGATACGCAGTATTTT. It yields the protein CASSVASGGLTDTQYF.

V and J are TRBV19 and TRBJ1-5; D is possibly TRBD1 (6 bases). The CDR3 loop spans 19 amino acids. The V and J ends lost 3 bases and 0 bases respectively, with 21 bases between them. Germline-derived CDR1 and CDR2 are LNHDA and SQIVND (reference sequence). The CDR3 region is CASSMKTGQGFYSNQPQHF. CDR3 nucleotides: TGTGCCAGTAGTATGAAGACAGGTCAGGGATTTTATAGCAATCAGCCCCAGCATTTT.

The chain uses TRBV9 and TRBJ2-3, with 7 nucleotides matching TRBD2. The CDR3 is made up of 15 amino acids. The J segment lost 3 bases and the V segment lost 2 bases, leaving 6 bases of the junction unmatched. From germline, CDR1 is SGDLS and CDR2 YYNGEE. The CDR3 loop is CASSVTSHETDTQYF. The CDR3 coding sequence is TGTGCCAGCAGCGTGACTAGCCATGAGACAGATACGCAGTATTTT.

The chain recombines TRBV27 with TRBJ1-6, with 9 bases lining up with TRBD1. Trimming removed 2 bases from V and 9 bases from J; junction bases left unmatched: 5. The CDR3 sequence is 15 residues long. Germline V gene data show CDR1 as MNHEY and CDR2 as SMNVEV (reference sequence). The CDR3 sequence: CASSLGGQGLSPLHF. The CDR3 DNA reads as TGTGCCAGCAGTTTAGGGGGACAGGGACTTTCACCCCTCCACTTT.

This clone is judged medium-sized. The J gene is TRBJ2-7, the V gene TRBV6-5, with D possibly matching TRBD2 (6 bases). Germline V CDR1 and CDR2: MNHEY, SVGAGI. The CDR3 is made up of 11 amino acids. V dropped 6 bases and J dropped 10 bases, with 13 bases sitting between them. CDR3 nucleotide sequence: TGTGCCAGCAGAAAAGGGACTCGACAGTACTTC. It specifies CASRKGTRQYF.

This chain links TRBV15 with TRBJ2-7; D perhaps matches TRBD2 (6 bases). Germline V gene data show CDR1 as LNHNV and CDR2 as YYDKDF (reference sequence). The V and J ends lost 3 bases and 3 bases respectively, with 21 bases between them. CDR3 length: 17 residues. The CDR3 coding sequence is TGTGCCACCAGCAGGACCTCGGGACTGGCAAGTGGCTACGAGCAGTACTTC. Translated: CATSRTSGLASGYEQYF.

The chain is built from TRBV5-1 and TRBJ1-2; 9 bases agree with TRBD1. Germline lookup yields CDR1 SGHRS and CDR2 YFSETQ. Losses at the gene ends were 6 bases for V and 10 bases for J; bases not matched to a gene: 10. CDR3 length: 13 residues. The chain's CDR3 is CASNYGTGFDYTF. CDR3 DNA: TGCGCCAGCAATTACGGGACAGGGTTTGACTACACCTTC.